The sequence of this T cell receptor beta chain was determined in a study of cytomegalovirus exposure and HLA in healthy donors. Study-wide results and limits: There were 150 or so TCR beta chains listed as cytomegalovirus-associated.

13 Jbeta primers and 60 Vbeta primers were used for the PCR. Generated by immunoSEQ multiplex PCR, the TCRdb table keeps only in-frame clones and is missing some. This listing includes under 70,000 clones. Trimming removed 3 bases at V and 5 bases at J, with 14 bases between. This CDR3 has 15 residues. The germline V gene has CDR1 LNHDA and CDR2 SQIVND (reference sequence). A word on this clone: Its antigen is as yet unknown.

This sequence was found in a man aged 50-59 years in good health and CMV-seropositive. The material sequenced was PBMCs. This chain connects TRBV19 to TRBJ1-5, with a weak D call TRBD1 (6 bases). CDR3 residues: CASSMTGVLDQPQHF. Here the CDR3 DNA reads TGTGCCAGTAGTATGACAGGTGTACTGGATCAGCCCCAGCATTTT.